The present TCR beta chain was sequenced within a study of cytomegalovirus exposure and HLA in healthy donors. Profiling relied on immunoSEQ multiplex PCR, and the TCRdb table lists in-frame clones only, not all of them. The sample lists a few hundred thousand clones, around nine tenths occurring once. Looked up from germline, CDR1 is SGHVS and CDR2 is FNYEAQ. J was trimmed by 1 base and V by 2 bases; bases with no gene match: 4. CDR3 length: 15 residues. This rearrangement joins TRBV7-6 to TRBJ1-1; 7 nucleotides agree with TRBD1. The source of this sequence is a woman aged 18-29 years in good health and CMV-seronegative. The sequenced sample consisted of PBMCs. Here the CDR3 DNA reads TGTGCCAGCAGCTTACCCGGGACAGCGAACACTGAAGCTTTCTTT. Its translation is CASSLPGTANTEAFF.